The clone carrying this T cell receptor (beta chain) was counted only a few times. Antigen: not known. CDR3 length: 16 residues. Germline CDR1 reads SGDLS; CDR2 reads YYNGEE. V was clipped by 0 bases and J by 0 bases, with 9 bases between them. The data were obtained in a study of regulatory T cells in long-lasting Graves disease. The overall study: Persistence in Graves' disease required over 5 years of antithyroid drugs plus positive TSH receptor antibodies.

Stated time point: persistent/refractory GD, antithyroid drugs over 5 years with positive TRAb. There was RNA extracted from PBMCs, and the TCR library was made from it. Sequencing libraries for TCR beta were prepared with iRepertoire HTBI primers and Arm-PCR of CDR3 regions. Each CDR3 protein gets one entry after TCRdb re-called the multiplex PCR reads with MiXCR. This table has around 500,000 distinct CDR3 sequences, 20% to 25% appearing once. Findings and limits, study-wide: Persistent patients shared more public clonotypes (about 3,000) than newly diagnosed patients (966). Patients with persistent disease showed a bias toward TRBV28, TRBJ1-2 and TRBJ2-5.

Sequencing used peripheral blood mononuclear cells (PBMCs), obtained when the disease was refractory, from a patient treated with antithyroid drugs. The sequence was obtained from a female donor with Graves disease. The V call is TRBV9, the J call TRBJ2-2; a possible D gene is TRBD2 (6 bases). The CDR3 nucleotides are TGTGCCAGCAGCGTAGCCGGGGGAACGAACACCGGGGAGCTGTTTTTT. The encoded protein is CASSVAGGTNTGELFF.